Each of the 18 T cell receptor beta chains below was sequenced from the same sample in a study of T cell changes during pregnancy in multiple sclerosis. This table comes from immunoSEQ multiplex PCR, and its TCRdb copy is limited to in-frame clones, with some not included. The table shows 45,000 to 60,000 clones, with 91% occurring only once. The material sequenced was peripheral blood, taken after pregnancy. Receptors originate from a female donor in good health, enrolled as a control in a pregnancy study.

This clone was observed a handful of times. The chain employs TRBV4-3 and TRBJ2-4; no definite D call. This CDR3 comprises 14 residues. Germline V gene lookup returns CDR1 LGHNA and CDR2 YSLEER. Trimming removed 0 bases from V and 6 bases from J, with 9 bases in between. CDR3 residues: CASSQDVALNIQYF. CDR3 in DNA: TGCGCCAGCAGCCAAGATGTGGCCCTAAACATTCAGTACTTC.

The gene calls are TRBV7-9 and TRBJ1-1; no clear D gene. This CDR3 has 16 amino acids. Trimming pared 0 bases from V and 5 bases from J, leaving 16 bases between. Germline loops: CDR1 SEHNR, CDR2 FQNEAQ (reference sequence). Here the CDR3 reads CASSLAPVLSGTEAFF. CDR3 coding DNA: TGTGCCAGCAGCTTAGCGCCGGTGCTATCGGGAACTGAAGCTTTCTTT. The whole variable domain, filled in from reference TRBV7-9 and TRBJ1-1, reads DTGVSQNPRHKITKRGQNVTFRCDPISEHNRLYWYRQTLGQGPEFLTYFQNEAQLEKSRLLSDRFSAERPKGSFSTLEIQRTEQGDSAMYLCASSLAPVLSGTEAFFGQGTRLTVV.

This clone was seen once. The chain uses TRBV14 and TRBJ2-5, with D possibly TRBD2 on 7 matching bases. Germline V gives CDR1 SGHDN, CDR2 FVKESK. The CDR3 has 15 residues. V was shortened by 2 bases and J by 5 bases, with 15 bases between the two germline ends. The CDR3 DNA follows: TGTGCCAGCAGCCAAAGGTTCGGGGGGCGCGAGACCCAGTACTTC. Protein sequence: CASSQRFGGRETQYF. Drawing the rest from reference TRBV14 and TRBJ2-5, the complete variable domain is EAGVTQFPSHSVIEKGQTVTLRCDPISGHDNLYWYRRVMGKEIKFLLHFVKESKQDESGMPNNRFLAERTGGTYSTLKVQPAELEDSGVYFCASSQRFGGRETQYFGPGTRLLVL.

The V and J genes are TRBV10-3 and TRBJ1-6, with TRBD1 as a possible D gene (5 bases). Looked up from germline, CDR1 is ENHRY and CDR2 is SYGVKD. The CDR3 consists of 15 residues. V lost 0 bases to trimming and J lost 7 bases, with 10 bases between them. CDR3 region: CAISESGAENSPLHF. The DNA for the CDR3 is TGTGCCATCAGTGAGTCTGGGGCAGAGAATTCACCCCTCCACTTT.

The V and J genes are TRBV12-5 and TRBJ2-3, with D possibly matching TRBD1 (6 bases). The germline V gene has CDR1 LGHNT and CDR2 FRNRAP. The CDR3 totals 15 residues. V was trimmed by 6 bases and J by 3 bases, leaving 16 bases between them. In DNA, the CDR3 is TGTGCTAGTGGAACCGAGGGGGTTCGGACAGATACGCAGTATTTT. As protein: CASGTEGVRTDTQYF.

In this sample, this clone turned up once. This chain links TRBV7-2 with TRBJ2-4; 7 bases are shared with TRBD1. Trimming took 5 bases from V and 0 from J; bases not matched to a gene: 10. CDR3 size: 17 residues. Germline values: CDR1 SGHTA, CDR2 FQGNSA. CDR3 sequence reads: CASSHGQGVRAKNIQYF. CDR3 DNA: TGTGCCAGCAGCCACGGCCAGGGGGTTCGAGCCAAAAACATTCAGTACTTC.

The rearrangement uses TRBV7-9 and TRBJ1-4; D perhaps matches TRBD1 (6 bases). CDR1 SEHNR and CDR2 FQNEAQ come from the germline V gene (reference sequence). This CDR3 contains 11 residues. The V gene lost 4 bases and the J gene lost 12 bases, with 9 bases spanning the gap. The CDR3: CASSSHRELFF. The CDR3 nucleotides read TGTGCCAGCAGCTCCCACAGGGAACTGTTTTTT.

In its sample, this clone was seen once. The rearrangement uses TRBV28 and TRBJ1-2; no firm D call. CDR3 length: 14 residues. The ends were cut back, 4 bases at V and 2 bases at J, with 11 bases in the middle. From germline, CDR1 is MDHEN and CDR2 SYDVKM. The CDR3 bases are TGTGCCAGCAGTTCCTGGAGAGGGAACTATGGCTACACCTTC. It specifies CASSSWRGNYGYTF.

V gene TRBV5-1 combines with J gene TRBJ2-3; D is unresolved. The ends were cut back, 3 bases at V and 8 bases at J, with 16 bases in the middle. This CDR3 contains 14 residues. Germline values: CDR1 SGHRS, CDR2 YFSETQ. Here the CDR3 reads CASSSGRLTGTQYF. In DNA, the CDR3 is TGCGCCAGCAGCTCCGGCCGTCTAACGGGTACGCAGTATTTT.

This chain joins TRBV19 and TRBJ1-2, with D possibly being TRBD1 (6 bases). From germline, CDR1 is LNHDA and CDR2 SQIVND (reference sequence). Deletions cut 4 bases from V and 2 bases from J, with 11 bases between. The CDR3 covers 14 residues. The CDR3: CASSTNRDNYGYTF. The CDR3 nucleotides are TGTGCCAGTAGTACAAACAGGGACAACTATGGCTACACCTTC.

The gene calls are TRBV28 and TRBJ2-7; a possible D gene is TRBD2 (6 bases). V was shortened by 4 bases and J by 6 bases, with 19 bases between the two germline ends. This CDR3 region has 15 residues. Germline assignment: CDR1 MDHEN and CDR2 SYDVKM. Here the CDR3 DNA reads TGTGCCAGCAGTTATTACAAAGCGATGGGGGGCGAGCAGTACTTC. Protein sequence: CASSYYKAMGGEQYF.

The CDR3 reads CASSSQGQGAKQPQHF. CDR3 DNA: TGTGCCAGTAGTTCTCAGGGACAGGGGGCGAAACAGCCCCAGCATTTT. The chain combines TRBV19 with TRBJ1-5, with 12 bases that match TRBD1. CDR3 length equals 16 residues. Germline CDR1 LNHDA, CDR2 SQIVND (reference sequence). With 5 bases clipped from V and 7 bases from J, the junction kept 9 bases outside the gene matches.

The rearrangement joins TRBV7-8 to TRBJ1-1, with D maybe TRBD1 (5 bases). Trimming cost V 7 bases and J 0 bases, with 12 bases left between them. The germline V gene has CDR1 SGHVS and CDR2 FQNEAQ. There are 14 residues in the CDR3. The CDR3 nucleotides read TGTGCCAGCACCCTTTCGGGGGTGAACACTGAAGCTTTCTTT. Amino acids: CASTLSGVNTEAFF. Full variable domain (remainder filled in from reference TRBV7-8 and TRBJ1-1): GAGVSQSPRYKVAKRGQDVALRCDPISGHVSLFWYQQALGQGPEFLTYFQNEAQLDKSGLPSDRFFAERPEGSVSTLKIQRTQQEDSAVYLCASTLSGVNTEAFFGQGTRLTVV.

This chain connects TRBV2 to TRBJ2-7; tentative D call: TRBD2 (5 bases). Germline CDR1 SNHLY, CDR2 FYNNEI. This CDR3 is built from 14 residues. The V end was cut by 5 bases, the J end by 4 bases, with 15 bases between. CDR3 bases: TGTGCCAGCAGTTACCGCCGGACTGATTACGAGCAGTACTTC. Protein sequence: CASSYRRTDYEQYF.

This sequence joins TRBV6-5 and TRBJ2-2, with TRBD2 matching 8 bases. The CDR3 extends over 14 amino acids. V was pared by 6 bases and J by 0 bases, with 0 bases of the junction left unmatched. Germline V lookup: CDR1 MNHEY, CDR2 SVGAGI. Here the CDR3 DNA reads TGTGCCAGCAGGGGACTAGCGAACACCGGGGAGCTGTTTTTT. Amino acid sequence: CASRGLANTGELFF.

The V gene is TRBV18, the J gene TRBJ2-7; D remains unclear. The CDR3 totals 11 residues. Germline loops: CDR1 KGHSH, CDR2 LQKENI. The germline V and J ends were trimmed by 3 bases and 5 bases, with 5 bases remaining between them. CDR3 sequence: CASSPADEQYF. In DNA, the CDR3 is TGTGCCAGCTCACCGGCTGACGAGCAGTACTTC.

The chain has TRBV11-3 and TRBJ2-3; TRBD1 is a possible D gene (6 bases). The germline V and J ends were trimmed by 3 bases and 1 base, with 8 bases remaining between them. In germline, CDR1 is SGHNT, CDR2 YENEEA. This CDR3 has 14 amino acids. CDR3 loop: CASSFRGRTDTQYF. CDR3 bases: TGTGCCAGCAGCTTCAGGGGTCGCACAGATACGCAGTATTTT.

The V and J genes are TRBV28 and TRBJ2-7; TRBD1 agrees at 8 bases. CDR3 length: 15 amino acids. V lost 8 bases to trimming and J lost 3 bases; unmatched junction nucleotides: 12. Per the germline V gene, CDR1 is MDHEN and CDR2 is SYDVKM. The CDR3 here is CASGLGDRIYYEQYF. DNA of the CDR3: TGTGCCAGCGGCTTAGGGGACAGGATATACTACGAGCAGTACTTC.